A single sample is the source of the 30 T cell receptor beta chains below, sequenced in a study of T cell responses to AZD1222 COVID-19 vaccine (dated by TCRdb to the early 2020s). Taken with the paper, the label for time point translates to: about 28 days (+/-7) after the second vaccine dose. Library generation was performed with the immunoSEQ multiplex PCR assay. The source is immuneACCESS, and TCRdb retained only in-frame sequences with V and J called. Part of the clones is not carried over; for the studies checked, unresolved V genes explain less than half of this, and the remainder is unexplained. This sample holds tens of thousands of clones; around nine tenths were observed only once. The ten largest clones represent 6.9% of the sample. The specimen was peripheral blood, collected 28 days after the second AZD1222 dose. The receptors derive from an adult who received the AZD1222 COVID-19 vaccine.

The chain is built from TRBV12-5 and TRBJ2-3; D uncertain. The CDR3 covers 11 residues. Germline CDR1 reads LGHNT; CDR2 reads FRNRAP. The V gene lost 7 bases and the J gene lost 4 bases, with 6 bases spanning the gap. CDR3 sequence reads: CASAQADTQYF. For the CDR3, the DNA is TGTGCTAGTGCCCAAGCAGATACGCAGTATTTT.

In its sample, this clone was seen once. This sequence joins TRBV5-1 and TRBJ2-2; TRBD2 aligns across 13 bases. This CDR3 contains 18 residues. The V gene's germline CDR1 is SGHRS and CDR2 YFSETQ. The V and J ends lost 3 bases and 9 bases, in that order; junction bases with no gene match: 14. This CDR3 reads CASSSGTSGKLLGRELFF. DNA of the CDR3: TGCGCCAGCAGCTCCGGGACTAGCGGGAAGCTGCTTGGCCGGGAGCTGTTTTTT.

The chain links TRBV18 to TRBJ2-3, with 7 bases that match TRBD1. Germline CDR1 KGHSH, CDR2 LQKENI. The V gene end was trimmed by 5 bases and the J gene end by 3 bases; junction bases not matched to a gene: 2. This CDR3 spans 13 amino acids. CDR3 nucleotides: TGTGCCAGCTCAATGACAGGGACAGATACGCAGTATTTT. As protein: CASSMTGTDTQYF.

The CDR3 here is CASSQDPGRDQPQHF. The CDR3 DNA follows: TGTGCCAGCAGCCAAGATCCGGGCAGGGATCAGCCCCAGCATTTT. The chain has TRBV3-1 (or the pseudogene TRBV3-2) and TRBJ1-5; the D gene is possibly TRBD1 (5 bases). The CDR3 is made up of 15 amino acids. Germline values: CDR1 LGHDT, CDR2 YNNKEL (reference sequence). Trimming pared 0 bases from V and 5 bases from J, leaving 11 bases between.

In DNA, the CDR3 is TGTGCCAGCAGCTTACAGGGAGGGCCTTTGGACAATGAGCAGTTCTTC. Translating it yields CASSLQGGPLDNEQFF. V is TRBV7-9 and J is TRBJ2-1, with TRBD2 matching 7 bases. Germline loops: CDR1 SEHNR, CDR2 FQNEAQ (reference sequence). The CDR3 runs 16 residues. Trimming at V came to 2 bases and at J to 5 bases, leaving 9 bases not matched to a gene. Variable domain in full (rest from reference TRBV7-9 and TRBJ2-1): DTGVSQNPRHKITKRGQNVTFRCDPISEHNRLYWYRQTLGQGPEFLTYFQNEAQLEKSRLLSDRFSAERPKGSFSTLEIQRTEQGDSAMYLCASSLQGGPLDNEQFFGPGTRLTVL.

The chain combines TRBV5-4 with TRBJ2-5, with 7 bases matching TRBD1. Unmatched junction bases numbered 14, after V lost 4 bases and J lost 5 bases. Per the germline V gene, CDR1 is SGHNT and CDR2 is YYREEE (reference sequence). The CDR3 totals 16 residues. This chain's CDR3 is CASSTEGTDGQETQYF. DNA of the CDR3: TGTGCCAGCAGCACCGAGGGGACAGATGGTCAGGAGACCCAGTACTTC. The full variable domain, completed using reference TRBV5-4 and TRBJ2-5, is ETGVTQSPTHLIKTRGQQVTLRCSSQSGHNTVSWYQQALGQGPQFIFQYYREEENGRGNFPPRFSGLQFPNYSSELNVNALELDDSALYLCASSTEGTDGQETQYFGPGTRLLVL.

The rearrangement joins TRBV7-9 to TRBJ1-3, with 7 nucleotides matching TRBD1. V shed 5 bases and J 2 bases; nucleotides not matched to a gene: 6. The germline V gene encodes CDR1 SEHNR and CDR2 FQNEAQ (reference sequence). CDR3 size: 15 residues. The CDR3 nucleotides read TGTGCCAGCAGCCTAGGGGGCTGGGCTGGAAACACCATATATTTT. Translating gives CASSLGGWAGNTIYF.

The chain couples TRBV27 to TRBJ2-3; 12 positions match TRBD2. The germline CDR1 and CDR2 sequences are MNHEY and SMNVEV (reference sequence). This CDR3 has 20 amino acids. Trimming at V came to 4 bases and at J to 2 bases, leaving 16 bases not matched to a gene. CDR3: CASSWRASGRAPGTTDTQYF. DNA for the CDR3: TGTGCCAGCAGTTGGAGGGCTAGCGGGAGGGCCCCTGGAACCACAGATACGCAGTATTTT.

V and J are TRBV18 and TRBJ2-6; no firm D call. CDR1 KGHSH and CDR2 LQKENI come from the germline V gene. CDR3 length: 17 residues. Trimming shortened V by 0 bases and J by 0 bases, and 9 bases separated the two germline ends. The CDR3 DNA reads as TGTGCCAGCTCACCACCGGGCTCCTACTCTGGGGCCAACGTCCTGACTTTC. Translating gives CASSPPGSYSGANVLTF.

The chain links TRBV6-5 to TRBJ1-5, with 9 bases that match TRBD1. In germline, CDR1 is MNHEY, CDR2 SVGAGI. The CDR3 sequence is 15 residues long. With 5 bases clipped from V and 3 bases from J, the junction kept 5 bases outside the gene matches. CDR3 sequence (DNA): TGTGCCAGCAGTACTCACAGGGGGCACAATCAGCCCCAGCATTTT. This encodes CASSTHRGHNQPQHF.

The chain's CDR3 is CASSLEDRSTGELFF. The CDR3 bases are TGTGCCAGCAGCTTAGAGGACAGGAGCACCGGGGAGCTGTTTTTT. This sequence joins TRBV7-6 and TRBJ2-2; 7 nucleotides align to TRBD1. CDR1 SGHVS and CDR2 FNYEAQ come from the germline V gene. The CDR3 extends over 15 amino acids. The V and J ends lost 1 base and 4 bases, in that order; junction bases with no gene match: 3.

V gene TRBV9 combines with J gene TRBJ2-3; D remains unclear. V was clipped by 2 bases and J by 3 bases, with 7 bases between them. The length of the CDR3 is 13 residues. Germline V CDR1 and CDR2: SGDLS, YYNGEE. The CDR3 sequence: CASSVLLTDTQYF. The CDR3 DNA reads as TGTGCCAGCAGCGTCTTACTAACAGATACGCAGTATTTT.

The J gene is TRBJ2-7, the V gene TRBV10-1; the match to TRBD1 covers 7 bases. The CDR3 totals 15 residues. Germline V lookup: CDR1 WNHNN, CDR2 SYGVQD (reference sequence). V shed 5 bases, J shed 2 bases, and the junction held 9 bases outside the gene matches. The CDR3 DNA is TGCGCCAGCAGTAAGCGTCCCGGGACAGCCTACGAGCAGTACTTC. Its protein product is CASSKRPGTAYEQYF.

The V call is TRBV11-2, the J call TRBJ2-2; a possible D gene is TRBD2 (6 bases). The CDR3 consists of 17 residues. Germline V gives CDR1 SGHAT, CDR2 FQNNGV. V lost 2 bases, J lost 3 bases, and 16 bases lay in between. The CDR3 nucleotides read TGTGCCAGCAGCTTATTGGGGCGGGACGCTTACACCGGGGAGCTGTTTTTT. Amino acids: CASSLLGRDAYTGELFF.

V and J are TRBV7-2 and TRBJ1-1; D is ambiguous. V shed 5 bases and J shed 1 base, with 8 bases lying between them. CDR3 length equals 13 residues. Looked up from germline, CDR1 is SGHTA and CDR2 is FQGNSA. Here the CDR3 DNA reads TGTGCCAGCAGCGCAACTTGGAACACTGAAGCTTTCTTT. It is translated as CASSATWNTEAFF.

This clone was recorded once. V gene TRBV6-4 combines with J gene TRBJ1-1, with D perhaps matching TRBD1 (5 bases). Germline values: CDR1 MRHNA, CDR2 SNTAGT. The germline V and J ends were trimmed by 0 bases and 2 bases, with 10 bases remaining between them. The length of the CDR3 is 15 residues. The CDR3 region is CASSDSSGGNTEAFF. The CDR3 DNA is TGTGCCAGCAGTGACTCCTCGGGGGGAAACACTGAAGCTTTCTTT.

This chain joins TRBV3-1 (or the pseudogene TRBV3-2) and TRBJ2-5; no clear D gene. The CDR3 consists of 13 residues. V dropped 4 bases and J dropped 2 bases, with 8 bases sitting between them. The germline CDR1 and CDR2 sequences are LGHDT and YNNKEL (reference sequence). DNA for the CDR3: TGTGCCAGCAGCCCTGACATTCAAGAGACCCAGTACTTC. Its protein product is CASSPDIQETQYF.

There are a few counts of this clone. The chain couples TRBV28 to TRBJ1-2; D is possibly TRBD1 (5 bases). V was pared by 6 bases and J by 7 bases, with 15 bases between. CDR1 is MDHEN, CDR2 SYDVKM, per germline. There are 13 residues in the CDR3. CDR3 DNA: TGTGCCAGCAGGGTAGTTGGGGGAAGTGGCTACACCTTC. Encoded protein: CASRVVGGSGYTF.

The V gene is TRBV6-4, the J gene TRBJ2-3; 7 bases match TRBD2. The CDR3 spans 14 residues. V lost 8 bases to trimming and J lost 2 bases; unmatched junction nucleotides: 7. In germline, CDR1 is MRHNA, CDR2 SNTAGT. CDR3 amino acids: CASSGSGSTDTQYF. The DNA for the CDR3 is TGTGCCAGCTCGGGTAGCGGGTCCACAGATACGCAGTATTTT.

The J gene is TRBJ2-3, the V gene TRBV18; D is possibly TRBD2 (5 bases). Germline V gene lookup returns CDR1 KGHSH and CDR2 LQKENI. Trimming stripped 3 bases from V and 2 bases from J, with 18 bases between. This CDR3 is 17 amino acids long. Here the CDR3 DNA reads TGTGCCAGCTCACCTGCTAGCTACGGAACCAACACAGATACGCAGTATTTT. Translated: CASSPASYGTNTDTQYF.

The rearrangement links TRBV18 to TRBJ2-1; D not certain. Germline V lookup: CDR1 KGHSH, CDR2 LQKENI. Trimming cost V 6 bases and J 7 bases, with 16 bases left between them. The length of the CDR3 is 14 residues. CDR3 bases: TGTGCCAGCTCCATTTCCCAGCGAGGAAATGAGCAGTTCTTC. Translating gives CASSISQRGNEQFF.

The chain has TRBV29-1 and TRBJ2-7, with D possibly TRBD1 on 6 matching bases. V dropped 0 bases and J dropped 0 bases, with 12 bases sitting between them. The CDR3 contains 15 residues. CDR1 is SQVTM and CDR2 is ANQGSEA in the germline V gene. CDR3 protein: CSVEDQGSISYEQYF. The DNA for the CDR3 is TGCAGCGTTGAAGATCAGGGGTCGATCTCCTACGAGCAGTACTTC.

This chain uses TRBV5-4 with TRBJ2-1, with D maybe TRBD2 (5 bases). Trimming shortened V by 0 bases and J by 15 bases, and 22 bases separated the two germline ends. This CDR3 comprises 15 residues. In germline, CDR1 is SGHNT, CDR2 YYREEE (reference sequence). This CDR3 reads CASSLGPTTSFRGFF. DNA for the CDR3: TGTGCCAGCAGCTTGGGACCTACTACCTCTTTTCGGGGGTTCTTC.

The chain combines TRBV4-2 with TRBJ1-2; D ambiguous. The germline CDR1 and CDR2 sequences are LGHNA and YNFKEQ. CDR3 size: 15 residues. V was shortened by 0 bases and J by 5 bases, with 13 bases between the two germline ends. CDR3 protein: CASSQEPGRGYGYTF. The CDR3 DNA is TGTGCCAGCAGCCAAGAGCCGGGGAGAGGATATGGCTACACCTTC.

The chain recombines TRBV28 with TRBJ2-5; weak D call: TRBD1 (5 bases). V gave up 5 bases and J gave up 1 base, with 11 bases separating them. The V gene's germline CDR1 is MDHEN and CDR2 SYDVKM. The length of the CDR3 is 14 residues. The CDR3 DNA reads as TGTGCCAGCAGTCTCGCGACAGCCCAAGAGACCCAGTACTTC. Translated: CASSLATAQETQYF. The full variable domain, in which reference TRBV28 and TRBJ2-5 provide the parts outside the CDR3, is DVKVTQSSRYLVKRTGEKVFLECVQDMDHENMFWYRQDPGLGLRLIYFSYDVKMKEKGDIPEGYSVSREKKERFSLILESASTNQTSMYLCASSLATAQETQYFGPGTRLLVL.

A single count supports this clone. The chain employs TRBV18 and TRBJ1-6; a possible D gene is TRBD1 (6 bases). Germline CDR1 KGHSH, CDR2 LQKENI. CDR3 length equals 16 residues. V shed 3 bases and J shed 2 bases, with 11 bases lying between them. The CDR3 bases are TGTGCCAGCTCACCGGTGGACAGAGCCTATAATTCACCCCTCCACTTT. It yields the protein CASSPVDRAYNSPLHF.

This chain connects TRBV6-5 to TRBJ2-3, with 8 bases aligning to TRBD1. The CDR3 spans 15 residues. In germline, CDR1 is MNHEY, CDR2 SVGAGI. Trimming at V came to 7 bases and at J to 6 bases, leaving 12 bases not matched to a gene. As DNA, the CDR3 is TGTGCCAGCAACCGCGACAGGGGAACATCCGATACGCAGTATTTT. Amino acid sequence: CASNRDRGTSDTQYF.

The chain uses TRBV6-5 and TRBJ1-1, with TRBD1 as a possible D gene (6 bases). The CDR3 extends over 14 amino acids. The germline gives CDR1 MNHEY, CDR2 SVGAGI. V lost 5 bases to trimming and J lost 0 bases, with 10 bases between them. The CDR3 region has the DNA TGTGCCAGCAGTCGCGGACAGATGAACACTGAAGCTTTCTTT. Residues: CASSRGQMNTEAFF.

The chain joins TRBV6-1 to TRBJ2-5; D unresolved. Germline-derived CDR1 and CDR2 are MNHNS and SASEGT. V was pared by 4 bases and J by 4 bases, with 19 bases between. This CDR3 comprises 16 residues. The CDR3 DNA reads TGTGCCAGCAGTGTTCGCCCAACCTACGGAGCAGAGACCCAGTACTTC. Translation: CASSVRPTYGAETQYF.

The V gene is TRBV29-1, the J gene TRBJ1-4; no definite D call. Looked up from germline, CDR1 is SQVTM and CDR2 is ANQGSEA. This CDR3 is built from 13 residues. V was trimmed by 4 bases and J by 4 bases, leaving 10 bases between them. The CDR3 loop is CSVVPRGNEKLFF. The CDR3 DNA reads as TGCAGCGTTGTCCCCCGGGGTAATGAAAAACTGTTTTTT.